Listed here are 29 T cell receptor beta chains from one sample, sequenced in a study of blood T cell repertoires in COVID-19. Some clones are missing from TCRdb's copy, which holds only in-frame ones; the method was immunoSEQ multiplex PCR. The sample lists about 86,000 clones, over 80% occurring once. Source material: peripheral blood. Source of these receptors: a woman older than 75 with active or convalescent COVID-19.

The CDR3 DNA reads as TGTGCCAGCAGCCAAGAACGCTGGGACAGGGGGCATGGCTACACCTTC. Translation gives CASSQERWDRGHGYTF. The chain is built from TRBV4-2 and TRBJ1-2; 12 bases match TRBD1. The germline V gene has CDR1 LGHNA and CDR2 YNFKEQ. The junction had 5 bases not matched to a gene; V was cut back by 0 bases and J by 6 bases. The CDR3 runs to 16 residues.

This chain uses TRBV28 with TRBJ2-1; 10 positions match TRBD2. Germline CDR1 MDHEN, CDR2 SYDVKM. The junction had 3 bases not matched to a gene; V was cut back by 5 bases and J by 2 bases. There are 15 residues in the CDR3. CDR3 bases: TGTGCCAGCAGTGCAGGACTAGCGGCCTACAATGAGCAGTTCTTC. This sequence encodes CASSAGLAAYNEQFF.

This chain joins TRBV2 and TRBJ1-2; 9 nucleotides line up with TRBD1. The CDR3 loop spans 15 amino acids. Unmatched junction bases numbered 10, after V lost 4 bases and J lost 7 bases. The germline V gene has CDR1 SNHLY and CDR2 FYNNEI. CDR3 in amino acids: CASSARTGGAGGYTF. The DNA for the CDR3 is TGTGCCAGCAGTGCACGAACAGGGGGCGCAGGTGGCTACACCTTC.

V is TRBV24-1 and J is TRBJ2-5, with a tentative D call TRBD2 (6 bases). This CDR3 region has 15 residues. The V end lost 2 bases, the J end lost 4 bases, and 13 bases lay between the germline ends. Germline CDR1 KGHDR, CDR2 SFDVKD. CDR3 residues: CATSDSREQGETQYF. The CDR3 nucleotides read TGTGCCACCAGTGATTCCCGGGAGCAAGGAGAGACCCAGTACTTC.

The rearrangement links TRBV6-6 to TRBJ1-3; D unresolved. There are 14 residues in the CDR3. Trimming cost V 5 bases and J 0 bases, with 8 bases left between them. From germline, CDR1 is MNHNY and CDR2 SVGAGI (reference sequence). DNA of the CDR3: TGTGCCAGCAGTCGGACGGGCTCTGGAAACACCATATATTTT. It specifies CASSRTGSGNTIYF.

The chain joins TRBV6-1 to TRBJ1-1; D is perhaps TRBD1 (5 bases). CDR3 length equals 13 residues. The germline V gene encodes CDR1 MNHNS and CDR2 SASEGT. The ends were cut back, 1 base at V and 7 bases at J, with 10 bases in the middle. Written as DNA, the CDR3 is TGTGCCAGCAGTGAAGGGTTAGACAGTGAAGCTTTCTTT. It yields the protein CASSEGLDSEAFF.

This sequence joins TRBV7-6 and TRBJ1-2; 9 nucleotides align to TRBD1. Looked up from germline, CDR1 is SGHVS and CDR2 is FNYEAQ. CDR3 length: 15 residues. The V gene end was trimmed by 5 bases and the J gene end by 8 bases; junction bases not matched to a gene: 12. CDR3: CASSPGQGSLVGYTF. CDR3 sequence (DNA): TGTGCCAGCAGCCCAGGACAGGGGAGTTTAGTGGGCTACACCTTC.

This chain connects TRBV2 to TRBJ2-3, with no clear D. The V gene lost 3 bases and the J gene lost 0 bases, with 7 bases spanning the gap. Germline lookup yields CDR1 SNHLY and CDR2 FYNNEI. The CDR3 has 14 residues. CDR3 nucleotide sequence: TGTGCCAGCAGTGAGATTACTAGCACAGATACGCAGTATTTT. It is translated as CASSEITSTDTQYF.

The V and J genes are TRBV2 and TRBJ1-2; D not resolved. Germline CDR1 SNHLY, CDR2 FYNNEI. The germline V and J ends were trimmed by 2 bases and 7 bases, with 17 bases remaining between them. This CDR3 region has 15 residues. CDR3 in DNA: TGTGCCAGCAGTGAATTAGAAGGCGCCGCGGGTGGCTACACCTTC. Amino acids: CASSELEGAAGGYTF.

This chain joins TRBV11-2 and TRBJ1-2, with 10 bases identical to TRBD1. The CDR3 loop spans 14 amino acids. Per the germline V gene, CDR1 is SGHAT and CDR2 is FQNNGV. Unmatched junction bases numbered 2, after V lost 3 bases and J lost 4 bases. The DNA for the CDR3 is TGTGCCAGCAGCTTGGGACAGGGGTCCTATGGCTACACCTTC. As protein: CASSLGQGSYGYTF.

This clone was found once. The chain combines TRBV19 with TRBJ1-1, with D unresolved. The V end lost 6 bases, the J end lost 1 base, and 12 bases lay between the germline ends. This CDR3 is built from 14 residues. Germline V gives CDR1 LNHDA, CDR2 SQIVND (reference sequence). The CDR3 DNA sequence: TGTGCCAGTAGCCGGGAGGAGGGGAACACTGAAGCTTTCTTT. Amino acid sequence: CASSREEGNTEAFF.

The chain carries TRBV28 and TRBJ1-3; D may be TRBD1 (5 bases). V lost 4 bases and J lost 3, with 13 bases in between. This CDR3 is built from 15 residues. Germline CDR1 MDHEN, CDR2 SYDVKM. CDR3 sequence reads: CASSSQARYGNTIYF. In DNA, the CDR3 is TGTGCCAGCAGTTCACAGGCGAGATATGGAAACACCATATATTTT.

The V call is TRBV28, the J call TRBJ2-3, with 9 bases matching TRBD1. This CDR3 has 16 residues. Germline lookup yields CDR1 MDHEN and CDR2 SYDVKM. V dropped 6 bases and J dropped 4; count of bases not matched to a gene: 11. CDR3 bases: TGTGCCAGCAGCCGAACAGGGGGCGCCCAGCCAGATACGCAGTATTTT. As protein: CASSRTGGAQPDTQYF.

The DNA for the CDR3 is TGTGCCAGCAGCTTCCCTAGCGGGGGGGGCGAGCAGTACTTC. It codes for CASSFPSGGGEQYF. The chain recombines TRBV7-2 with TRBJ2-7; 12 positions match TRBD2. After removal of 3 bases from V and 6 bases from J, the junction contained 3 bases not matched to a gene. Per the germline V gene, CDR1 is SGHTA and CDR2 is FQGNSA. CDR3 length: 14 amino acids.

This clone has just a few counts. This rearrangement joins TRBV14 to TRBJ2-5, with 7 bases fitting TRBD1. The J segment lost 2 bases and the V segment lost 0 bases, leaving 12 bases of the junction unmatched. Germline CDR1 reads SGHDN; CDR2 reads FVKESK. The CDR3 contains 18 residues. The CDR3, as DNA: TGTGCCAGCAGCCAAGAGATTGGTTGGAACAGGGGTCAAGAGACCCAGTACTTC. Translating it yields CASSQEIGWNRGQETQYF.

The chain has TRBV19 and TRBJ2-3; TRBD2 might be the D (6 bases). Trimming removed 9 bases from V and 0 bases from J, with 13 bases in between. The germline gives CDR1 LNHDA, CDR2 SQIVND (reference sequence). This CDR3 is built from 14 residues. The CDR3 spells CASRVAASTDTQYF. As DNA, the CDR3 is TGTGCCAGCCGAGTAGCGGCTAGCACAGATACGCAGTATTTT.

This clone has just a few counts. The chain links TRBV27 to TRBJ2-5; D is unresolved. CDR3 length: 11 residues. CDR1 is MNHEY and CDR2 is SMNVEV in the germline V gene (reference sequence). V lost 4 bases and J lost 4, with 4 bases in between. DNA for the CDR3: TGTGCCAGCAGTTCCGGAGAGACCCAGTACTTC. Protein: CASSSGETQYF.

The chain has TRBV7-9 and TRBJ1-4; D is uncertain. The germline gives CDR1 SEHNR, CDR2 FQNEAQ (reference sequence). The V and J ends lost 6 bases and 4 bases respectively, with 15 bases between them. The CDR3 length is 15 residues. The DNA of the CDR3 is TGTGCCAGCAGTCCCAAGGCCGGGAGTAATGAAAAACTGTTTTTT. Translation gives CASSPKAGSNEKLFF.

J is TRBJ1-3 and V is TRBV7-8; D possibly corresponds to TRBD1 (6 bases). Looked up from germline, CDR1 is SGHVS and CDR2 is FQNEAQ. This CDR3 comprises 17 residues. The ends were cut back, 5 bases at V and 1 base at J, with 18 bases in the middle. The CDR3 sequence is CASSPKYQQGSGNTIYF. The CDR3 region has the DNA TGTGCCAGCAGCCCAAAGTACCAACAGGGATCTGGAAACACCATATATTTT.

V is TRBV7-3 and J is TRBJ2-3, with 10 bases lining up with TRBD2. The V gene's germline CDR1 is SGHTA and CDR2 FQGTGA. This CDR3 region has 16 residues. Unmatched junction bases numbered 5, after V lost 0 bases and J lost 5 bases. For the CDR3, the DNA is TGTGCCAGCAGCTTAACCGGGACTAGCGCTTTAGATACGCAGTATTTT. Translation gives CASSLTGTSALDTQYF.

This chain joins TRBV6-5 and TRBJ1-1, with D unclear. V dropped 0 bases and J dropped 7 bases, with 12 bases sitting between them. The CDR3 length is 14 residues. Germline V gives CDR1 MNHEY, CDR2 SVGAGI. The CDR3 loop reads CASSYSVFEGEAFF. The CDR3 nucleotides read TGTGCCAGCAGTTACTCGGTATTTGAGGGTGAAGCTTTCTTT.

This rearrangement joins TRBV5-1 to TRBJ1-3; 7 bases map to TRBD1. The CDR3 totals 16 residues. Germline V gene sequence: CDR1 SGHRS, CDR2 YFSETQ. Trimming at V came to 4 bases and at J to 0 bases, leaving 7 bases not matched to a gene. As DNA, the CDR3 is TGCGCCAGCAGCCAGGGACAGCCCGGCTCTGGAAACACCATATATTTT. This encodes CASSQGQPGSGNTIYF.

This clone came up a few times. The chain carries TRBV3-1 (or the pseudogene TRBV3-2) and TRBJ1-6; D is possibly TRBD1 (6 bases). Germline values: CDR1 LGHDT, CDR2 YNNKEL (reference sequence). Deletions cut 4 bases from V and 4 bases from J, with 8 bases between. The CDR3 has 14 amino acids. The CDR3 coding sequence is TGTGCCAGCAGCCTCGGACAGTATAATTCACCCCTCCACTTT. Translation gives CASSLGQYNSPLHF.

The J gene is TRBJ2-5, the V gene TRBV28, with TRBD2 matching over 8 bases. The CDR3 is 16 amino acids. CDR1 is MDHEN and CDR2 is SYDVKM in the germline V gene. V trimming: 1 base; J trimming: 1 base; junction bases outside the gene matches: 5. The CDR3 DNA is TGTGCCAGCAGTTTATACGGCGGGGGGTCCCAAGAGACCCAGTACTTC. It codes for CASSLYGGGSQETQYF.

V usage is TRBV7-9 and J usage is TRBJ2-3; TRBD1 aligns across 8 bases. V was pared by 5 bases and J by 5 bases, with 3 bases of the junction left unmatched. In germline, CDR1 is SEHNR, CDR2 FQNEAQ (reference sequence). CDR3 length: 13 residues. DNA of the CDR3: TGTGCCAGCAGCCCGGACAGGGTAGATACGCAGTATTTT. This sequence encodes CASSPDRVDTQYF. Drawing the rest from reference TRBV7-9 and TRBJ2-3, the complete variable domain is DTGVSQNPRHKITKRGQNVTFRCDPISEHNRLYWYRQTLGQGPEFLTYFQNEAQLEKSRLLSDRFSAERPKGSFSTLEIQRTEQGDSAMYLCASSPDRVDTQYFGPGTRLTVL.

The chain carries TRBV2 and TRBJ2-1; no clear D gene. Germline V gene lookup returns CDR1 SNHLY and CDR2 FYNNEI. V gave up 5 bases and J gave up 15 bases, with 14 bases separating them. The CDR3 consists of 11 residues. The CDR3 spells CASSPDFGWFF. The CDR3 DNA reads TGTGCCAGCAGTCCTGACTTTGGGTGGTTCTTC.

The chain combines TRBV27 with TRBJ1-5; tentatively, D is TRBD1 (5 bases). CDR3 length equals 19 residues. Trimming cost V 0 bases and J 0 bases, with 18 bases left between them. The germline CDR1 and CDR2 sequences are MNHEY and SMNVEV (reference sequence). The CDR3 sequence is CASSLSFKTGVNSNQPQHF. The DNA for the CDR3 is TGTGCCAGCAGTTTATCTTTTAAGACGGGGGTGAATAGCAATCAGCCCCAGCATTTT.

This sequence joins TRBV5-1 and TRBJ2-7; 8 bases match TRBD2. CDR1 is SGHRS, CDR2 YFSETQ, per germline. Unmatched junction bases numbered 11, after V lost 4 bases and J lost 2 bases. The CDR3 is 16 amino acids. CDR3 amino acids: CASSRTIAGTTYEQYF. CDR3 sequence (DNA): TGCGCCAGCAGCCGAACTATAGCGGGGACGACCTACGAGCAGTACTTC. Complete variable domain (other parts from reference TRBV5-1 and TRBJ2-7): KAGVTQTPRYLIKTRGQQVTLSCSPISGHRSVSWYQQTPGQGLQFLFEYFSETQRNKGNFPGRFSGRQFSNSRSEMNVSTLELGDSALYLCASSRTIAGTTYEQYFGPGTRLTVT.

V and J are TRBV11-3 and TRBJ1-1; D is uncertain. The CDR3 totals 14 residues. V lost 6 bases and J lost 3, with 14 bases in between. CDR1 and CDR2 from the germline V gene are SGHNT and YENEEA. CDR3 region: CASSYSGLHTEAFF. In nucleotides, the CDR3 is TGTGCCAGCAGTTACTCCGGGTTGCACACTGAAGCTTTCTTT.